The 27 T cell receptor beta chains presented below share a single source sample, sequenced in a study of CD8 T cells in Susac syndrome. Reverse transcription of about 0.5 to 1 ug RNA was carried out with random hexamers. From the immunoSEQ multiplex PCR reads, TCRdb called clonotypes with MiXCR, one entry per CDR3 protein. This sample has under 200,000 distinct CDR3 sequences, with roughly 96% found just once. The sequencing input was CD4+ T cells from PBMCs. The source is a human donor in good health.

The gene calls are TRBV5-1 and TRBJ2-3; D uncertain. Trimming cost V 2 bases and J 0 bases, with 10 bases left between them. The CDR3 loop spans 15 amino acids. The germline V gene encodes CDR1 SGHRS and CDR2 YFSETQ. As DNA, the CDR3 is TGCGCCAGCAGCTTTACGGACGGCAGCACAGATACGCAGTATTTT. Protein product: CASSFTDGSTDTQYF.

The CDR3 is CSVEDGVYQETQYF. CDR3 DNA sequence: TGCAGCGTTGAAGATGGGGTATACCAAGAGACCCAGTACTTC. The chain joins TRBV29-1 to TRBJ2-5, with D unresolved. Germline V lookup: CDR1 SQVTM, CDR2 ANQGSEA. The CDR3 loop spans 14 amino acids. V lost 0 bases to trimming and J lost 0 bases, with 8 bases between them.

The V call is TRBV27, the J call TRBJ2-7, with 7 bases identical to TRBD2. The CDR3 is 16 residues long. CDR1 and CDR2 (germline): MNHEY, SMNVEV (reference sequence). V shed 5 bases, J shed 0 bases, and the junction held 10 bases outside the gene matches. In DNA form, the CDR3 reads TGTGCCAGCAGTCCTAGAGGCGGGGGTAGCTCCTACGAGCAGTACGTC. Its protein product is CASSPRGGGSSYEQYV.

There are a few counts of this clonotype. The chain couples TRBV12-3 or TRBV12-4 to TRBJ2-5; D might be TRBD1 or TRBD2, each matching 5 bases. Deletions cut 7 bases from V and 3 bases from J, with 15 bases between. The CDR3 consists of 14 residues. The CDR3 DNA reads TGTGCCAGCACCCTAGGGACGTCTGAAGAGACCCAGTACTTC. Encoded protein: CASTLGTSEETQYF.

The V call is TRBV30, the J call TRBJ2-3; weak D call: TRBD1 (5 bases). The CDR3 sequence is 14 residues long. V dropped 1 base and J dropped 4 bases, with 12 bases sitting between them. The germline V gene encodes CDR1 GTSNPN and CDR2 SVGIG (reference sequence). CDR3 nucleotide sequence: TGTGCCTGGAGTGGGGGCAGGGTGGCAGATACGCAGTATTTT. Translating it yields CAWSGGRVADTQYF.

V usage is TRBV18 and J usage is TRBJ1-3; D remains unclear. This CDR3 has 15 amino acids. Trimming left V 1 base short and J 0 bases short, with 7 bases between. Looked up from germline, CDR1 is KGHSH and CDR2 is LQKENI. The CDR3 loop reads CASSPRADSGNTIYF. Written as DNA, the CDR3 is TGTGCCAGCTCACCACGGGCAGACTCTGGAAACACCATATATTTT.

This clonotype has just one count. The chain links TRBV29-1 to TRBJ2-3; D is undetermined. This CDR3 has 13 amino acids. CDR1 is SQVTM and CDR2 is ANQGSEA in the germline V gene. The V and J ends lost 4 bases and 0 bases respectively, with 8 bases between them. Written as DNA, the CDR3 is TGCAGCGTTGTCCCATCTAGCACAGATACGCAGTATTTT. Its translation is CSVVPSSTDTQYF.

The rearrangement joins TRBV11-1 to TRBJ2-6; D possibly matches TRBD1 or TRBD2 (5 bases each). V lost 3 bases to trimming and J lost 0 bases, with 24 bases between them. The CDR3 sequence is 21 residues long. Germline CDR1 and CDR2: SGHAT and FQDESV (reference sequence). The CDR3 bases are TGTGCCAGCAGCTTGGTCCTCGGGACCGTACTTCCTTTCTCTGGGGCCAACGTCCTGACTTTC. It yields the protein CASSLVLGTVLPFSGANVLTF.

The chain joins TRBV11-2 to TRBJ1-5; no clear D. V was pared by 3 bases and J by 4 bases, with 7 bases between. The CDR3 is made up of 13 amino acids. The germline V gene has CDR1 SGHAT and CDR2 FQNNGV. The CDR3 DNA is TGTGCCAGCAGCTTGAACACTAATCAGCCCCAGCATTTT. Protein product: CASSLNTNQPQHF.

The chain is built from TRBV12-3 or TRBV12-4 and TRBJ1-1; D remains unclear. Trimming stripped 5 bases from V and 5 bases from J, with 12 bases between. The CDR3 totals 13 residues. CDR3 region: CASSRAFETEAFF. In DNA form, the CDR3 reads TGTGCCAGCAGTCGAGCCTTCGAAACTGAAGCTTTCTTT.

The gene calls are TRBV25-1 and TRBJ2-7; perhaps TRBD2 as D (5 bases). This CDR3 is built from 15 residues. Germline lookup yields CDR1 MGHDK and CDR2 SYGVNS. The germline V and J ends were trimmed by 4 bases and 2 bases, with 15 bases remaining between them. The CDR3 loop is CASSGRYSATYEQYF. CDR3 nucleotide sequence: TGTGCCAGCAGTGGGAGGTACAGCGCTACCTACGAGCAGTACTTC.

The J gene is TRBJ2-7, the V gene TRBV18; TRBD1 matches at 7 bases. V shed 6 bases and J 4 bases; nucleotides not matched to a gene: 9. CDR1 and CDR2 (germline): KGHSH, LQKENI. The CDR3 sequence is 14 residues long. CDR3 residues: CASSRQGQIYEQYV. CDR3 DNA sequence: TGTGCCAGCTCTCGGCAGGGACAGATATACGAGCAGTACGTC.

The gene calls are TRBV28 and TRBJ2-3; TRBD2 matches at 13 bases. V gave up 4 bases and J gave up 0 bases; unmatched junction bases: 4. This CDR3 has 17 residues. Germline V gene lookup returns CDR1 MDHEN and CDR2 SYDVKM. This chain's CDR3 is CASSSGLAGESTDTQYF. CDR3 sequence (DNA): TGTGCCAGCAGTTCCGGACTAGCGGGAGAAAGCACAGATACGCAGTATTTT. Full variable domain (outside the CDR3, taken from reference TRBV28 and TRBJ2-3): DVKVTQSSRYLVKRTGEKVFLECVQDMDHENMFWYRQDPGLGLRLIYFSYDVKMKEKGDIPEGYSVSREKKERFSLILESASTNQTSMYLCASSSGLAGESTDTQYFGPGTRLTVL.

V usage is TRBV29-1 and J usage is TRBJ1-2; 11 positions agree with TRBD1. CDR3 size: 12 residues. Germline CDR1 is SQVTM and CDR2 is ANQGSEA. V lost 7 bases to trimming and J lost 4 bases; unmatched junction nucleotides: 2. CDR3 coding DNA: TGCAGCGCGGACAGGGGGCCCTATGGCTACACCTTC. It codes for CSADRGPYGYTF. Full variable domain (rest looked up from reference TRBV29-1 and TRBJ1-2): SAVISQKPSRDICQRGTSLTIQCQVDSQVTMMFWYRQQPGQSLTLIATANQGSEATYESGFVIDKFPISRPNLTFSTLTVSNMSPEDSSIYLCSADRGPYGYTFGSGTRLTVV.

V and J are TRBV30 and TRBJ1-2; 10 bases fit TRBD1. The V gene end was trimmed by 1 base and the J gene end by 8 bases; junction bases not matched to a gene: 4. CDR1 GTSNPN and CDR2 SVGIG come from the germline V gene (reference sequence). There are 13 residues in the CDR3. The CDR3 DNA sequence: TGTGCCTGGAGTGGGACAGGGGGGGTCGGCTACACCTTC. It specifies CAWSGTGGVGYTF. Supplemented by reference TRBV30 and TRBJ1-2, the full variable domain reads SQTIHQWPATLVQPVGSPLSLECTVEGTSNPNLYWYRQAAGRGLQLLFYSVGIGQISSEVPQNLSASRPQDRQFILSSKKLLLSDSGFYLCAWSGTGGVGYTFGSGTRLTVV.

The chain combines TRBV29-1 with TRBJ1-2; tentative D call: TRBD1 (5 bases). V was cut by 7 bases and J by 8 bases, with 23 bases left in between. Looked up from germline, CDR1 is SQVTM and CDR2 is ANQGSEA. The CDR3 contains 14 residues. The CDR3 reads CSDVSPGTEGGYTF. In DNA, the CDR3 is TGCAGCGACGTCAGTCCCGGGACTGAGGGGGGCTACACCTTC.

The CDR3 is CASSQLRGSSYNEQFF. The CDR3 DNA sequence: TGCGCCAGCAGTCAATTGCGAGGTAGCTCCTACAATGAGCAGTTCTTC. V gene TRBV23-1 combines with J gene TRBJ2-1; no clear D gene. TRBV23-1 is treated as an ORF (open reading frame) with a function not yet certain. The CDR3 runs to 16 residues. Deletions cut 1 base from V and 0 bases from J, with 10 bases between.

The chain uses TRBV10-2 and TRBJ1-2; 9 bases align to TRBD1. Germline V gives CDR1 WSHSY, CDR2 SAAADI. V lost 0 bases to trimming and J lost 4 bases; unmatched junction nucleotides: 6. The CDR3 is made up of 16 amino acids. The CDR3: CASSESRGQGTYGYTF. The CDR3, as DNA: TGCGCCAGCAGTGAGTCTCGAGGACAGGGGACCTATGGCTACACCTTC.

With respect to this clonotype: The junction shows a germline mismatch at one end, possibly a read error. The V call is TRBV6-2 or TRBV6-3, the J call TRBJ2-7; TRBD2 might be the D (6 bases). Germline V gene lookup returns CDR1 MNHEY and CDR2 SVGEGT. The CDR3 totals 13 residues. This chain's CDR3 is CASGYSTSYEQYF. The DNA of the CDR3 is TGTGCCAGCGGTTACTCGACTAGTTACGAGCAGTACTTC.

The chain uses TRBV30 and TRBJ1-1; D is possibly TRBD1 (6 bases). The ends were cut back, 3 bases at V and 5 bases at J, with 16 bases in the middle. The CDR3 loop spans 14 amino acids. CDR1 and CDR2 from the germline V gene are GTSNPN and SVGIG (reference sequence). For the CDR3, the DNA is TGTGCCTGGAGCTACCGGGGGCTGCGGACTGAAGCTTTCTTT. Translated: CAWSYRGLRTEAFF.

V and J are TRBV3-1 and TRBJ2-3; 10 nucleotides match TRBD1. This CDR3 has 15 residues. Germline-derived CDR1 and CDR2 are LGHDT and YNNKEL (reference sequence). The junction had 4 bases not matched to a gene; V was cut back by 4 bases and J by 3 bases. CDR3 in DNA: TGTGCCAGCAGCCGGGTGGGACAGGGGACAGATACGCAGTATTTT. Protein: CASSRVGQGTDTQYF.

The sample holds one count of this clonotype. The chain couples TRBV5-1 to TRBJ2-7; D tentatively reads TRBD1 or TRBD2 (6 bases each). Germline V gene sequence: CDR1 SGHRS, CDR2 YFSETQ. With 3 bases removed from V and 1 base from J, the gap between germline ends came to 11 bases. The CDR3 has 14 amino acids. The CDR3 bases are TGCGCCAGCAGCTGGGGGGCCGGTTCCTACGAGCAGTACGTC. Translating gives CASSWGAGSYEQYV.

The chain combines TRBV24-1 with TRBJ2-3; no reliable D call. The CDR3 contains 13 residues. V lost 2 bases and J 2 bases, leaving 4 bases between the germline ends. Germline CDR1 reads KGHDR; CDR2 reads SFDVKD. CDR3 protein: CATSDSHTDTQYF. CDR3 sequence (DNA): TGTGCCACCAGTGATTCGCACACAGATACGCAGTATTTT.

The gene calls are TRBV7-9 and TRBJ1-5; maybe TRBD1 (5 bases). Germline assignment: CDR1 SEHNR and CDR2 FQNEAQ (reference sequence). The V end lost 4 bases, the J end lost 1 base, and 14 bases lay between the germline ends. The CDR3 has 16 amino acids. CDR3 sequence: CASSSQGRGSNQPQHF. Here the CDR3 DNA reads TGTGCCAGCAGCTCGCAAGGCCGGGGGAGCAATCAGCCCCAGCATTTT. The full variable domain, in which reference TRBV7-9 and TRBJ1-5 provide the parts outside the CDR3, is DTGVSQNPRHKITKRGQNVTFRCDPISEHNRLYWYRQTLGQGPEFLTYFQNEAQLEKSRLLSDRFSAERPKGSFSTLEIQRTEQGDSAMYLCASSSQGRGSNQPQHFGDGTRLSIL.

The rearrangement links TRBV9 to TRBJ2-3; D is ambiguous. Germline-derived CDR1 and CDR2 are SGDLS and YYNGEE. The CDR3 covers 12 residues. V lost 0 bases and J 5 bases, leaving 4 bases between the germline ends. As DNA, the CDR3 is TGTGCCAGCAGCGTAGATCAAGATACGCAGTATTTT. Translation: CASSVDQDTQYF.

The J gene is TRBJ2-3, the V gene TRBV9; 8 bases align to TRBD2. The length of the CDR3 is 15 residues. Looked up from germline, CDR1 is SGDLS and CDR2 is YYNGEE. Unmatched junction bases numbered 2, after V lost 2 bases and J lost 0 bases. CDR3 residues: CASSVSGGSTDTQYF. CDR3 nucleotide sequence: TGTGCCAGCAGCGTGAGCGGGGGAAGCACAGATACGCAGTATTTT.

The J gene is TRBJ2-7, the V gene TRBV12-3 or TRBV12-4, with TRBD1 matching over 7 bases. The CDR3 extends over 12 amino acids. V dropped 5 bases and J dropped 6; count of bases not matched to a gene: 4. CDR3 sequence (DNA): TGTGCCAGCAGTACAGGGGTTTTCGAGCAGTACTTC. Amino acid sequence: CASSTGVFEQYF.